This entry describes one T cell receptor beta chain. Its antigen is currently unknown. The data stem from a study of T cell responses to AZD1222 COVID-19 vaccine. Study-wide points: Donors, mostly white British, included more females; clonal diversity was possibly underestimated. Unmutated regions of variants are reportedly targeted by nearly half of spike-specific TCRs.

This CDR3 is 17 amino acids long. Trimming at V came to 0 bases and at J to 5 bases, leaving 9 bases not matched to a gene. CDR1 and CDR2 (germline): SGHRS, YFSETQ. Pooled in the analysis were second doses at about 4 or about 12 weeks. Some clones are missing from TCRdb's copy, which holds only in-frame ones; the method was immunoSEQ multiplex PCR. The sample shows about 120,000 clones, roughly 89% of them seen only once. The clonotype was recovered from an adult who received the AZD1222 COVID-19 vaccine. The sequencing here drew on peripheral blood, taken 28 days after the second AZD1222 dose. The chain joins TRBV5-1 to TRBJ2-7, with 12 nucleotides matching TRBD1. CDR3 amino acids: CASSLGPGQGARHEQYF. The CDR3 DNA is TGCGCCAGCAGCTTGGGACCGGGACAGGGGGCGAGGCACGAGCAGTACTTC.